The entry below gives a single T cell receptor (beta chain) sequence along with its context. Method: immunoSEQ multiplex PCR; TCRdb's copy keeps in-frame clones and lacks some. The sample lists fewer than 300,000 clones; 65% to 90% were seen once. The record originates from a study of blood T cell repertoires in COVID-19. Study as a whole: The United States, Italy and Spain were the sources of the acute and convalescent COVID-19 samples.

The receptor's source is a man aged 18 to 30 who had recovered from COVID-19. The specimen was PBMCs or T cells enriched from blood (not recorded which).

This CDR3 reads CASSPGLLTGDTQYF. CDR3 sequence (DNA): TGTGCCAGCAGCCCCGGACTATTAACGGGAGATACGCAGTATTTT. This sequence joins TRBV27 and TRBJ2-3, with a weak D call TRBD2 (6 bases). The CDR3 loop spans 15 amino acids. Germline-derived CDR1 and CDR2 are MNHEY and SMNVEV (reference sequence). V lost 6 bases, J lost 5 bases, and 18 bases lay in between.